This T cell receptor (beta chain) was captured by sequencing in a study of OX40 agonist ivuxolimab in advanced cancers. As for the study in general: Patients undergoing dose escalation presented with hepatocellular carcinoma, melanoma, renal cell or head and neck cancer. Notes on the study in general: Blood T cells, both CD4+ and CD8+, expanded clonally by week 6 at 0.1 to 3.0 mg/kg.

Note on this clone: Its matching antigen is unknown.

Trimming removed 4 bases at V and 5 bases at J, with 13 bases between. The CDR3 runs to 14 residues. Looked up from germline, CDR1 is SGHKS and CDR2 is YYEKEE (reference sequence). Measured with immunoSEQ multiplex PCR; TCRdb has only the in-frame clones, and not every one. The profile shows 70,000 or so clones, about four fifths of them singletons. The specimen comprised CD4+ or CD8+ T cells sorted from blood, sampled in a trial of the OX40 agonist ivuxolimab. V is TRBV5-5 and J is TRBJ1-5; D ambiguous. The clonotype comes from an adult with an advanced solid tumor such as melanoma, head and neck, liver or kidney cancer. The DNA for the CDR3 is TGTGCCAGCAGCCCCGTAGAGGCGGATCAGCCCCAGCATTTT. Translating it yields CASSPVEADQPQHF.